The table lists the clone carrying this T cell receptor (beta chain) with a few counts. The germline and genes are mouse ones. The DNA ends 4 residues before the CDR3 does, and the rest of the CDR3 is filled in from the germline J gene. RNA extraction and reverse transcription yielded cDNA as sequencing template. Using immunoSEQ multiplex PCR, the repertoire was profiled, and TCRdb retains in-frame clones only, with some absent. Listed here are about 120,000 clones without any singletons, the top ten holding roughly a fifth. This sample was taken from a study of CD8+ T cells in alopecia areata. Study summary: Skin-grafted 7-10-week-old female C3H/HeJ mice received tissue from 6-12-month-old C3H/HeJ donors with spontaneous alopecia.

This CDR3 is built from 17 residues. The germline CDR1 and CDR2 sequences are NSHNY and SYGAGN. The trim removed 0 bases at V and 2 bases at J, leaving 4 bases unmatched. The sequence was obtained from a C3H/HeJ mouse with alopecia areata. For the strain, the MHC haplotype given is H2-k. The chain is built from TRBV13-1 and TRBJ2-3; TRBD2 agrees at 12 bases. The sequencing sample was made of lesional skin. The chain's CDR3 is CASSDGGLGGDAETLYF. The CDR3 bases that were read are TGTGCCAGCAGTGATGGGGGACTGGGGGGAGATGCAGAA.